Following are 10 T cell receptor beta chains from one sample sequenced in a study of T cells in Graves' hyperthyroidism and ophthalmopathy. Amplification of TCR beta CDR3 regions was performed using RNA transcripts as template. Carried out on the TCR CDR3, a first-round RT-PCR used the HTBI primer set. TCRdb reanalysed the multiplex PCR reads using MiXCR and keeps one entry per CDR3 protein. The sample has under 400,000 distinct CDR3 sequences; 20% to 25% are singletons. Input material: blood. These receptors were collected from a man aged 45 to 65 with Graves' hyperthyroidism.

V is TRBV12-3 or TRBV12-4 and J is TRBJ2-7; possible D gene TRBD1, 5 bases. This CDR3 has 11 amino acids. Trimming shortened V by 4 bases and J by 9 bases, and 10 bases separated the two germline ends. The CDR3 loop reads CASSSRQRQYF. The DNA of the CDR3 is TGTGCCAGCAGTTCACGACAGCGGCAGTACTTC.

This chain uses TRBV5-1 with TRBJ2-6; D is undetermined. Germline V gene lookup returns CDR1 SGHRS and CDR2 YFSETQ. V lost 7 bases, J lost 0 bases, and 8 bases lay in between. This CDR3 is 14 amino acids long. The CDR3 is CASGKLSGANVLTF. The DNA for the CDR3 is TGCGCCAGCGGCAAGCTCTCTGGGGCCAACGTCCTGACTTTC.

This chain connects TRBV6-2 or TRBV6-3 to TRBJ2-5, with D perhaps matching TRBD2 (5 bases). The V end lost 2 bases, the J end lost 5 bases, and 15 bases lay between the germline ends. Germline values: CDR1 MNHEY, CDR2 SVGEGT. CDR3 length: 15 amino acids. CDR3 amino acids: CASSYAGGSVETQYF. For the CDR3, the DNA is TGTGCCAGCAGTTACGCTGGAGGAAGTGTGGAGACCCAGTACTTC.

This clonotype was seen many times. The chain has TRBV7-9 and TRBJ1-1; 7 bases fit TRBD1. Germline lookup yields CDR1 SEHNR and CDR2 FQNEAQ (reference sequence). The CDR3 length is 15 residues. Unmatched junction bases numbered 8, after V lost 3 bases and J lost 4 bases. CDR3 protein: CASSLPTGDGTEAFF. The CDR3 DNA is TGTGCCAGCAGCTTGCCCACAGGGGACGGCACTGAAGCTTTCTTT. The full variable domain, with the rest looked up from reference TRBV7-9 and TRBJ1-1, is DTGVSQNPRHKITKRGQNVTFRCDPISEHNRLYWYRQTLGQGPEFLTYFQNEAQLEKSRLLSDRFSAERPKGSFSTLEIQRTEQGDSAMYLCASSLPTGDGTEAFFGQGTRLTVV.

The V gene is TRBV20-1, the J gene TRBJ1-6; TRBD1 aligns across 8 bases. The germline gives CDR1 DFQATT, CDR2 SNEGSKA (reference sequence). This CDR3 is built from 12 residues. V lost 6 bases to trimming and J lost 10 bases; unmatched junction nucleotides: 5. The CDR3: CSARTGRSPLHF. CDR3 bases: TGCAGTGCAAGGACAGGGCGATCACCCCTCCACTTT.

Ten or more counts support this clonotype. The chain employs TRBV29-1 and TRBJ1-1, with D tentatively TRBD1 (6 bases). Trimming pared 7 bases from V and 6 bases from J, leaving 15 bases between. Germline CDR1 reads SQVTM; CDR2 reads ANQGSEA. The CDR3 spans 12 residues. CDR3 residues: CSAMPGVPEAFF. CDR3 bases: TGCAGCGCCATGCCAGGGGTCCCTGAAGCTTTCTTT.

This clonotype has at least ten counts. This sequence joins TRBV11-2 and TRBJ2-7; no definite D call. Trimming pared 2 bases from V and 2 bases from J, leaving 7 bases between. Per germline, CDR1 SGHAT and CDR2 FQNNGV. The CDR3 length is 13 residues. The CDR3 coding sequence is TGTGCCAGCAGCTTATTACCCGCCTACGAGCAGTACTTC. This sequence encodes CASSLLPAYEQYF.

This chain connects TRBV24-1 to TRBJ1-2; 9 bases agree with TRBD1. The CDR3 contains 14 residues. V shed 4 bases, J shed 6 bases, and the junction held 5 bases outside the gene matches. Germline values: CDR1 KGHDR, CDR2 SFDVKD. CDR3 residues: CATSETRDRDGYTF. Here the CDR3 DNA reads TGTGCCACCAGTGAGACCAGGGACAGGGATGGCTACACCTTC.

This clonotype showed up just a few times. The chain couples TRBV3-1 to TRBJ2-2, with D tentatively TRBD2 (5 bases). Germline-derived CDR1 and CDR2 are LGHDT and YNNKEL (reference sequence). V shed 5 bases and J shed 1 base, with 11 bases lying between them. This CDR3 is built from 15 residues. The CDR3 spells CASSSPTMNTGELFF. The CDR3 bases are TGTGCCAGCAGCTCCCCGACTATGAACACCGGGGAGCTGTTTTTT.

As to this clonotype: A much larger clone sits a single nucleotide away, making a read error possible. The genes are TRBV6-2 or TRBV6-3 and TRBJ2-5, with D unclear. Germline V gene data show CDR1 as MNHEY and CDR2 as SVGEGT. The CDR3 sequence is 11 residues long. V was cut by 2 bases and J by 7 bases, with 5 bases left in between. CDR3 bases: TGTGCCAGCAGTTACGATGTGACCCAGTACTTC. It yields the protein CASSYDVTQYF.